This TCR beta chain was found in a study of cytomegalovirus exposure and HLA in healthy donors. General observations from the study: Using a false discovery rate of 0.05, a later analysis showed that approximately 17,000 TCR beta sequences were associated with HLA alleles.

This CDR3 is 13 amino acids long. Germline CDR1 and CDR2: SGHDT and YYEEEE. V was pared by 5 bases and J by 3 bases, with 1 base of the junction left unmatched. Primers included in the PCR were 60 Vbeta and 13 Jbeta primers. Using immunoSEQ multiplex PCR, the repertoire was profiled, and TCRdb retains in-frame clones only, with some absent. The data contain roughly 160,000 clones, 77% of them singletons. This clone was detected only a few times. Its cognate antigen is unknown. V is TRBV5-6 and J is TRBJ2-7; 11 bases fit TRBD2. The sequence came from a woman in her thirties in good health and CMV-seronegative. Sequenced: PBMCs. CDR3 in DNA: TGTGCCAGCAGGGGACTAGCGGACTACGAGCAGTACTTC. It is translated as CASRGLADYEQYF.